This TCR beta chain emerged from a study of CD8 T cell repertoires and HIV-1 epitope variants. By share, this clone counts as large. Its antigen is not known. This CDR3 spans 14 amino acids. V lost 7 bases and J lost 2, with 16 bases in between. Germline loops: CDR1 SQVTM, CDR2 ANQGSEA. Sequencing used immunoSEQ multiplex PCR; TCRdb keeps in-frame clones, though not all of them. This sample has under 2,000 clones; just over 70% occur once, and the top ten carry roughly 40%. Material: cultured CD8+ T cells derived from PBMCs. The chain recombines TRBV29-1 with TRBJ2-3; possibly TRBD2 for D (5 bases). The sequence came from a male donor with HIV. The CDR3 region is CSAAGTESTDTQYF. CDR3 nucleotide sequence: TGCAGCGCGGCGGGCACCGAGTCCACAGATACGCAGTATTTT.